This T cell receptor (beta chain) was recovered during a study of CD8 T cells in Susac syndrome. RNA was extracted with the RNeasy kit, and a quantity of about 0.45 to 1 ug was reverse transcribed using random hexamers. TCRdb passed the immunoSEQ multiplex PCR reads through MiXCR, listing each CDR3 protein once. The sample records around 190,000 distinct CDR3 sequences, 80% to 95% being singletons. CDR3 length: 15 residues. Between the trimmed V and J ends, which lost 1 base and 6 bases, there was a span of 16 bases. Germline values: CDR1 LGHDT, CDR2 YNNKEL (reference sequence). The sample was CD4+ T cells from PBMCs. This receptor was obtained from a human donor in good health. The chain joins TRBV3-1 to TRBJ2-7; TRBD2 might be the D (6 bases). The chain's CDR3 is CASSQGILVGGEQYF. Here the CDR3 DNA reads TGTGCCAGCAGCCAAGGCATCCTCGTGGGGGGCGAGCAGTACTTC.